The 29 T cell receptor beta chains given below trace back to one sample, sequenced in a study of glioma-infiltrating T cells after dendritic cell vaccination. Assay used: immunoSEQ multiplex PCR; TCRdb lists only in-frame clones, some missing. The sample lists roughly 100,000 clones, around 90% occurring once. Time point meaning: after dendritic cell vaccination, including at tumor progression/relapse. Material: blood, obtained after dendritic cell vaccination. The receptors derive from a human donor with glioblastoma.

J is TRBJ2-1 and V is TRBV5-1; 13 bases fit TRBD2. The CDR3 totals 18 residues. The V gene end was trimmed by 4 bases and the J gene end by 8 bases; junction bases not matched to a gene: 15. CDR1 and CDR2 from the germline V gene are SGHRS and YFSETQ. In DNA form, the CDR3 reads TGCGCCAGCAGCCCGGGGACTAGCGGGACCTACACACAATATGAGCAGTTCTTC. It is translated as CASSPGTSGTYTQYEQFF.

The chain recombines TRBV6-5 with TRBJ1-5, with D possibly matching TRBD1 (5 bases). V was clipped by 2 bases and J by 4 bases, with 9 bases between them. This CDR3 is 14 amino acids long. The germline V gene has CDR1 MNHEY and CDR2 SVGAGI. CDR3 protein: CASSYRGGNQPQHF. The CDR3 coding sequence is TGTGCCAGCAGTTACAGGGGTGGAAATCAGCCCCAGCATTTT.

The chain uses TRBV9 and TRBJ2-7, with TRBD2 identical over 16 bases. Per germline, CDR1 SGDLS and CDR2 YYNGEE. The trim removed 4 bases at V and 7 bases at J, leaving 5 bases unmatched. CDR3 length equals 15 residues. The CDR3 region is CASSPGLAGGLEQYF. The CDR3, as DNA: TGTGCCAGCAGCCCGGGACTAGCGGGAGGGTTGGAGCAGTACTTC.

This clone was recorded only once. The V and J genes are TRBV30 and TRBJ2-1; D is unresolved. The CDR3 contains 12 residues. V shed 2 bases and J shed 14 bases, with 16 bases lying between them. Per the germline V gene, CDR1 is GTSNPN and CDR2 is SVGIG (reference sequence). Written as DNA, the CDR3 is TGTGCCTGGAGTCCCGACTCTCCCAAAAAGTTCTTC. Encoded protein: CAWSPDSPKKFF.

This chain joins TRBV30 and TRBJ2-5; unclear D gene. The last part of the DNA fits TRBJ2-7 better; the J call may be wrong. The CDR3 consists of 11 residues. Germline CDR1 and CDR2: GTSNPN and SVGIG (reference sequence). The CDR3 spells CAWSGIYEQYF. The CDR3 DNA is TGTGCCTGGAGTGGTATCTACGAGCAGTACTTC.

This rearrangement joins TRBV19 to TRBJ1-2; D not certain. The CDR3 is 15 residues long. Germline CDR1 is LNHDA and CDR2 is SQIVND (reference sequence). Trimming pared 3 bases from V and 4 bases from J, leaving 15 bases between. The CDR3 region has the DNA TGTGCCAGTAGTATCAAAGGACTCTCGGTCTATGGCTACACCTTC. It encodes CASSIKGLSVYGYTF.

The V gene is TRBV5-1, the J gene TRBJ2-5; 9 bases agree with TRBD2. This CDR3 comprises 15 residues. Germline V gives CDR1 SGHRS, CDR2 YFSETQ. V was clipped by 2 bases and J by 4 bases; unmatched bases: 6. The CDR3 bases are TGCGCCAGCAGCTTACTTAGCGGGGGAGGAGAGACCCAGTACTTC. It is translated as CASSLLSGGGETQYF.

The rearrangement links TRBV30 to TRBJ1-4, with 7 bases lining up with TRBD1. J gave up 3 bases and V 8 bases, and 6 bases lay outside the gene matches. This CDR3 has 13 amino acids. Germline CDR1 is GTSNPN and CDR2 is SVGIG (reference sequence). The chain's CDR3 is CAVGQDSNEKLFF. For the CDR3, the DNA is TGTGCCGTCGGACAGGACTCTAATGAAAAACTGTTTTTT.

This sequence joins TRBV15 and TRBJ1-2; 8 bases align to TRBD1. The J segment lost 5 bases and the V segment lost 9 bases, leaving 5 bases of the junction unmatched. The CDR3 loop spans 12 amino acids. CDR1 is LNHNV, CDR2 YYDKDF, per germline (reference sequence). The CDR3 region has the DNA TGTGCCACGGCGTACAGGGGGTATGGCTACACCTTC. The encoded protein is CATAYRGYGYTF.

The chain links TRBV2 to TRBJ1-6; D ambiguous. V lost 0 bases and J 6 bases, leaving 6 bases between the germline ends. The germline CDR1 and CDR2 sequences are SNHLY and FYNNEI. This CDR3 contains 14 residues. CDR3 bases: TGTGCCAGCAGTGAAGCCAGGTTTAATTCACCCCTCCACTTT. It specifies CASSEARFNSPLHF. Full variable domain (remainder filled in from reference TRBV2 and TRBJ1-6): EPEVTQTPSHQVTQMGQEVILRCVPISNHLYFYWYRQILGQKVEFLVSFYNNEISEKSEIFDDQFSVERPDGSNFTLKIRSTKLEDSAMYFCASSEARFNSPLHFGNGTRLTVT.

The V call is TRBV29-1, the J call TRBJ1-1; D is perhaps TRBD1 (6 bases). V was cut by 3 bases and J by 1 base, with 9 bases left in between. The CDR3 is 13 amino acids. The germline V gene has CDR1 SQVTM and CDR2 ANQGSEA. Written as DNA, the CDR3 is TGCAGCGTTGACCTGACAGGGAACACTGAAGCTTTCTTT. Residues: CSVDLTGNTEAFF.

This sequence joins TRBV19 and TRBJ2-7, with D maybe TRBD2 (6 bases). V lost 5 bases, J lost 4 bases, and 12 bases lay in between. The V gene's germline CDR1 is LNHDA and CDR2 SQIVND (reference sequence). This CDR3 has 13 residues. This CDR3 is CASSPDGGYEQYF. For the CDR3, the DNA is TGTGCCAGTAGTCCTGATGGGGGGTACGAGCAGTACTTC.

This chain links TRBV5-1 with TRBJ2-5; TRBD1 matches 8 bases. Germline CDR1 SGHRS, CDR2 YFSETQ. The CDR3 length is 15 residues. The ends lost 1 base at V and 5 bases at J; junction bases unmatched: 7. The CDR3 bases are TGCGCCAGCAGCTTGCAGGACAGGGTTTGGGAGACCCAGTACTTC. It translates to CASSLQDRVWETQYF.

The rearrangement uses TRBV7-9 and TRBJ2-5; a possible D gene is TRBD1 (5 bases). Trimming cost V 1 base and J 4 bases, with 13 bases left between them. The CDR3 spans 15 residues. Germline V gives CDR1 SEHNR, CDR2 FQNEAQ (reference sequence). The CDR3 protein is CASSLGDSGLETQYF. CDR3 DNA: TGTGCCAGCAGCTTAGGTGACAGTGGATTAGAGACCCAGTACTTC.

The rearrangement links TRBV4-1 to TRBJ2-3; the match to TRBD2 covers 7 bases. This CDR3 has 16 residues. From germline, CDR1 is MGHRA and CDR2 YSYEKL. The V gene end was trimmed by 0 bases and the J gene end by 0 bases; junction bases not matched to a gene: 3. The CDR3 here is CASSQDGGGSTDTQYF. The CDR3 DNA reads TGCGCCAGCAGCCAAGATGGGGGGGGTAGCACAGATACGCAGTATTTT.

The chain carries TRBV18 and TRBJ2-5; TRBD1 agrees at 7 bases. CDR1 and CDR2 from the germline V gene are KGHSH and LQKENI. Trimming at V came to 0 bases and at J to 4 bases, leaving 5 bases not matched to a gene. The CDR3 length is 15 residues. DNA for the CDR3: TGTGCCAGCTCACCACCCGACCGACAGGGAGAGACCCAGTACTTC. Its translation is CASSPPDRQGETQYF.

The genes are TRBV19 and TRBJ2-3; TRBD2 aligns across 7 bases. J gave up 2 bases and V 6 bases, and 5 bases lay outside the gene matches. The CDR3 has 14 residues. Germline CDR1 and CDR2: LNHDA and SQIVND (reference sequence). The CDR3 sequence: CASRERENTDTQYF. The DNA of the CDR3 is TGTGCCAGTAGGGAGCGGGAAAACACAGATACGCAGTATTTT.

The genes are TRBV30 and TRBJ2-3; 7 nucleotides line up with TRBD1. V lost 7 bases, J lost 4 bases, and 5 bases stayed unmatched. The CDR3 is made up of 12 amino acids. The germline V gene encodes CDR1 GTSNPN and CDR2 SVGIG (reference sequence). In nucleotides, the CDR3 is TGTGCCTTCCGGGACAGTGCAGATACGCAGTATTTT. Translating gives CAFRDSADTQYF.

The chain is built from TRBV6-1 and TRBJ1-1; D is unclear. This CDR3 has 13 residues. Trimming took 0 bases from V and 1 from J, leaving 3 bases between them. The germline V gene has CDR1 MNHNS and CDR2 SASEGT. CDR3 sequence: CASSEARNTEAFF. The CDR3 DNA follows: TGTGCCAGCAGTGAAGCCCGGAACACTGAAGCTTTCTTT.

The chain links TRBV19 to TRBJ2-2, with TRBD2 matching 7 bases. This CDR3 is built from 19 residues. V dropped 4 bases and J dropped 0; count of bases not matched to a gene: 14. The germline CDR1 and CDR2 sequences are LNHDA and SQIVND (reference sequence). For the CDR3, the DNA is TGTGCCAGTAGTACCCCAAGGTGGGCGGGGGAATCGAACACCGGGGAGCTGTTTTTT. Protein: CASSTPRWAGESNTGELFF.

The V and J genes are TRBV11-2 and TRBJ2-1; D is perhaps TRBD1 (7 bases). Trimming stripped 4 bases from V and 6 bases from J, with 10 bases between. The CDR3 length is 13 residues. Germline CDR1 and CDR2: SGHAT and FQNNGV. The CDR3 region has the DNA TGTGCCAGCAGCTCCCAGGGGGGCAATGAGCAGTTCTTC. Translation: CASSSQGGNEQFF.

The V gene is TRBV5-1, the J gene TRBJ2-5, with TRBD1 matching over 12 bases. The CDR3 is 16 amino acids. Per the germline V gene, CDR1 is SGHRS and CDR2 is YFSETQ. Germline trimming cut 0 bases from V and 5 bases from J; bases unmatched to any gene: 5. The CDR3 coding sequence is TGCGCCAGCAGCTTGGGGGGACAGGGGGCTTCCGAGACCCAGTACTTC. This sequence encodes CASSLGGQGASETQYF. Supplemented by reference TRBV5-1 and TRBJ2-5, the full variable domain reads KAGVTQTPRYLIKTRGQQVTLSCSPISGHRSVSWYQQTPGQGLQFLFEYFSETQRNKGNFPGRFSGRQFSNSRSEMNVSTLELGDSALYLCASSLGGQGASETQYFGPGTRLLVL.

The CDR3 coding sequence is TGTGCCAGCAGCGTGGGACAGGGGGCACGAGAGCAGTACTTC. Protein sequence: CASSVGQGAREQYF. The chain joins TRBV5-5 to TRBJ2-7, with TRBD1 identical over 12 bases. From germline, CDR1 is SGHKS and CDR2 YYEKEE (reference sequence). After removal of 4 bases from V and 7 bases from J, the junction contained 6 bases not matched to a gene. CDR3 length equals 14 residues.

The V gene is TRBV7-2, the J gene TRBJ1-1; D is undetermined. The CDR3 runs to 13 residues. V was trimmed by 5 bases and J by 4 bases, leaving 11 bases between them. The germline V gene has CDR1 SGHTA and CDR2 FQGNSA. CDR3 loop: CASSQISSTEAFF. DNA for the CDR3: TGTGCCAGCAGCCAAATTTCCAGCACTGAAGCTTTCTTT. Full variable domain (missing parts from reference TRBV7-2 and TRBJ1-1): GAGVSQSPSNKVTEKGKDVELRCDPISGHTALYWYRQSLGQGLEFLIYFQGNSAPDKSGLPSDRFSAERTGGSVSTLTIQRTQQEDSAVYLCASSQISSTEAFFGQGTRLTVV.

The rearrangement uses TRBV5-1 and TRBJ2-5, with TRBD2 matching 14 bases. The CDR3 has 16 amino acids. From germline, CDR1 is SGHRS and CDR2 YFSETQ. Trimming took 10 bases from V and 2 from J; bases not matched to a gene: 10. CDR3 loop: CASRTSGRTGQETQYF. CDR3 bases: TGCGCCTCCAGGACTAGCGGGAGGACGGGACAAGAGACCCAGTACTTC. Full variable domain (missing parts from reference TRBV5-1 and TRBJ2-5): KAGVTQTPRYLIKTRGQQVTLSCSPISGHRSVSWYQQTPGQGLQFLFEYFSETQRNKGNFPGRFSGRQFSNSRSEMNVSTLELGDSALYLCASRTSGRTGQETQYFGPGTRLLVL.

This chain links TRBV5-4 with TRBJ1-6; 9 positions match TRBD1. CDR1 is SGHNT, CDR2 YYREEE, per germline (reference sequence). V shed 4 bases and J 10 bases; nucleotides not matched to a gene: 6. This CDR3 spans 14 amino acids. CDR3 DNA sequence: TGTGCCAGCAGCACCGGACAGGGGCGATCACCCCTCCACTTT. This translates into CASSTGQGRSPLHF.

The chain links TRBV11-3 to TRBJ2-1; weak D call: TRBD1 (6 bases). The CDR3 has 17 residues. V was clipped by 5 bases and J by 0 bases, with 17 bases between them. Germline-derived CDR1 and CDR2 are SGHNT and YENEEA. The CDR3 region is CASSPFQGKSSYNEQFF. The CDR3 DNA reads TGTGCCAGCAGCCCCTTCCAGGGGAAAAGCTCCTACAATGAGCAGTTCTTC.

This clone is a singleton in its sample. The chain is built from TRBV4-2 and TRBJ2-3, with 7 bases that match TRBD2. The germline CDR1 and CDR2 sequences are LGHNA and YNFKEQ. The ends lost 1 base at V and 5 bases at J; junction bases unmatched: 6. CDR3 length equals 15 residues. The CDR3 DNA reads as TGTGCCAGCAGCCAAGCGGAGGGAGGGATAGATACGCAGTATTTT. Translation: CASSQAEGGIDTQYF.

The chain recombines TRBV28 with TRBJ1-5, with D possibly being TRBD1 (6 bases). Trimming left V 2 bases short and J 8 bases short, with 13 bases between. Germline CDR1 reads MDHEN; CDR2 reads SYDVKM. CDR3 length: 14 residues. The CDR3 DNA reads as TGTGCCAGCAGTTTACCCCAGAACAGGGAGCCCCAGCATTTT. Translation gives CASSLPQNREPQHF.